Below, 29 T cell receptor beta chains from the same sample are listed, as sequenced in a study of blood T cell repertoires in COVID-19. The repertoire was sequenced with immunoSEQ multiplex PCR; TCRdb's copy has only in-frame clones and lacks some. Seen here are about 300,000 clones, 80% to 90% observed once, and the top ten hold approximately 1.4%. The specimen sequenced was peripheral blood. The receptors were sampled from a middle-aged woman who had recovered from COVID-19.

This clone occurred a few times. The chain recombines TRBV3-1 (or the pseudogene TRBV3-2) with TRBJ1-2; 7 nucleotides line up with TRBD1. J gave up 1 base and V 4 bases, and 3 bases lay outside the gene matches. The CDR3 is 14 amino acids. CDR1 LGHDT and CDR2 YNNKEL come from the germline V gene (reference sequence). The CDR3 loop is CASSLRGLNYGYTF. DNA for the CDR3: TGTGCCAGCAGCCTTAGGGGGCTTAACTATGGCTACACCTTC.

CDR3 in amino acids: CASSQSPGQGGSEAFF. The CDR3 DNA sequence: TGTGCCAGCAGCCAATCTCCGGGACAGGGCGGGTCTGAAGCTTTCTTT. The V gene is TRBV11-2, the J gene TRBJ1-1, with 9 bases identical to TRBD1. V lost 5 bases and J lost 6; bases outside the gene matches: 13. This CDR3 contains 16 residues. Germline lookup yields CDR1 SGHAT and CDR2 FQNNGV.

The V and J genes are TRBV7-2 and TRBJ2-1, with 12 bases that match TRBD2. Germline V gene lookup returns CDR1 SGHTA and CDR2 FQGNSA. CDR3 size: 15 residues. V dropped 5 bases and J dropped 5; count of bases not matched to a gene: 4. DNA for the CDR3: TGTGCCAGCAGCCGGAGACTAGCGGGGGACAATGAGCAGTTCTTC. This translates into CASSRRLAGDNEQFF. The whole variable domain, filled in from reference TRBV7-2 and TRBJ2-1, reads GAGVSQSPSNKVTEKGKDVELRCDPISGHTALYWYRQSLGQGLEFLIYFQGNSAPDKSGLPSDRFSAERTGGSVSTLTIQRTQQEDSAVYLCASSRRLAGDNEQFFGPGTRLTVL.

This chain joins TRBV2 and TRBJ1-2, with 8 bases aligning to TRBD1. Germline V gives CDR1 SNHLY, CDR2 FYNNEI. Trimming removed 6 bases from V and 4 bases from J; junction bases left unmatched: 1. This CDR3 has 12 residues. The DNA of the CDR3 is TGTGCCAGCAGAACAGGGGGCTATGGCTACACCTTC. It specifies CASRTGGYGYTF.

The chain has TRBV9 and TRBJ1-1; D might be TRBD1 (6 bases). V lost 4 bases and J 3 bases, leaving 10 bases between the germline ends. The CDR3 sequence is 13 residues long. Germline V gene lookup returns CDR1 SGDLS and CDR2 YYNGEE. The CDR3 reads CASSSGVHTEAFF. The CDR3, as DNA: TGTGCCAGCAGCTCAGGGGTGCACACTGAAGCTTTCTTT.

The J gene is TRBJ1-2, the V gene TRBV21-1. TRBV21-1 is assigned pseudogene status. The length of the CDR3 is 19 residues. CDR3 sequence reads: CASSKADRGLAITNYGYTF. The CDR3 DNA is TGTGCCAGCAGCAAAGCGGACCGCGGACTGGCTATTACTAACTATGGCTACACCTTC.

V usage is TRBV5-1 and J usage is TRBJ1-6; D unresolved. Deletions cut 0 bases from V and 12 bases from J, with 10 bases between. The germline CDR1 and CDR2 sequences are SGHRS and YFSETQ. This CDR3 comprises 13 residues. The CDR3 DNA sequence: TGCGCCAGCAGCTTGGTGTCATCGGGACCCCTCCACTTT. Residues: CASSLVSSGPLHF.

This clone was detected only a few times. The chain links TRBV10-1 to TRBJ1-2, with TRBD1 matching 11 bases. CDR3 length equals 16 residues. From germline, CDR1 is WNHNN and CDR2 SYGVQD (reference sequence). The V segment lost 6 bases and the J segment 5 bases; nucleotides outside the gene matches: 11. Written as DNA, the CDR3 is TGCGCCAGCAGCCCTACGCGGACAGGGGGCCAGTATGGCTACACCTTC. It codes for CASSPTRTGGQYGYTF.

This rearrangement joins TRBV4-3 to TRBJ2-1, with D maybe TRBD1 (5 bases). V lost 4 bases to trimming and J lost 8 bases, with 15 bases between them. This CDR3 has 14 amino acids. Germline CDR1 reads LGHNA; CDR2 reads YSLEER. The CDR3 sequence: CASSPRQGRDEQFF. Written as DNA, the CDR3 is TGCGCCAGCAGCCCCCGGCAGGGTCGGGATGAGCAGTTCTTC.

The V call is TRBV4-1, the J call TRBJ2-5; D may be TRBD1 (5 bases). The V end was cut by 1 base, the J end by 1 base, with 13 bases between. This CDR3 is 16 amino acids long. The germline gives CDR1 MGHRA, CDR2 YSYEKL. DNA for the CDR3: TGCGCCAGCAGCCAAGGGGGCGCCGTCCGCCAAGAGACCCAGTACTTC. The encoded protein is CASSQGGAVRQETQYF.

The V call is TRBV3-1 (or the pseudogene TRBV3-2), the J call TRBJ2-5; no clear D gene. Trimming removed 5 bases at V and 9 bases at J, with 19 bases between. CDR1 and CDR2 (germline): LGHDT, YNNKEL (reference sequence). The CDR3 consists of 14 residues. The CDR3 nucleotides are TGTGCCAGCAGCGAGGCCACCCCGTACTTGGCCCAGTACTTC. Its translation: CASSEATPYLAQYF.

V gene TRBV11-3 combines with J gene TRBJ2-3; D is ambiguous. This CDR3 has 14 residues. Germline V gives CDR1 SGHNT, CDR2 YENEEA. V was trimmed by 1 base and J by 6 bases, leaving 11 bases between them. CDR3: CASSLGGVIDTQYF. CDR3 nucleotide sequence: TGTGCCAGCAGCTTAGGAGGCGTTATCGATACGCAGTATTTT.

This chain uses TRBV5-1 with TRBJ1-1; TRBD1 aligns across 7 bases. V lost 0 bases, J lost 0 bases, and 8 bases stayed unmatched. The CDR3 has 17 residues. In germline, CDR1 is SGHRS, CDR2 YFSETQ. CDR3 residues: CASSLARDSYMNTEAFF. As DNA, the CDR3 is TGCGCCAGCAGCTTGGCCCGGGACAGCTATATGAACACTGAAGCTTTCTTT.

This chain connects TRBV6-5 to TRBJ1-5; D uncertain. This CDR3 spans 14 amino acids. Germline V gives CDR1 MNHEY, CDR2 SVGAGI. V dropped 5 bases and J dropped 1 base, with 9 bases sitting between them. The chain's CDR3 is CASSPIGSNQPQHF. CDR3 DNA: TGTGCCAGCAGTCCCATCGGGAGCAATCAGCCCCAGCATTTT.

The rearrangement uses TRBV2 and TRBJ2-1, with TRBD2 matching over 9 bases. Trimming at V came to 3 bases and at J to 8 bases, leaving 11 bases not matched to a gene. The germline V gene has CDR1 SNHLY and CDR2 FYNNEI. The CDR3 is 16 residues long. The CDR3 loop reads CASSDVLASGEDEQFF. CDR3 bases: TGTGCCAGCAGTGATGTCTTGGCTAGCGGGGAAGATGAGCAGTTCTTC. The entire variable domain, with the rest obtained from reference TRBV2 and TRBJ2-1, is as follows: EPEVTQTPSHQVTQMGQEVILRCVPISNHLYFYWYRQILGQKVEFLVSFYNNEISEKSEIFDDQFSVERPDGSNFTLKIRSTKLEDSAMYFCASSDVLASGEDEQFFGPGTRLTVL.

The rearrangement links TRBV27 to TRBJ2-3; D is perhaps TRBD1 (7 bases). Germline values: CDR1 MNHEY, CDR2 SMNVEV (reference sequence). The CDR3 length is 12 residues. V gave up 8 bases and J gave up 4 bases, with 10 bases separating them. The CDR3 DNA reads as TGTGCCAGCGGAGGGGGCCCAGATACGCAGTATTTT. Amino acids: CASGGGPDTQYF.

This chain connects TRBV2 to TRBJ1-2; D ambiguous. Germline loops: CDR1 SNHLY, CDR2 FYNNEI. The CDR3 is 13 amino acids. Trimming took off 5 bases at V and 4 bases at J, with 11 bases between the two ends. The CDR3 region is CASSQNSLYGYTF. The CDR3 bases are TGTGCCAGCAGTCAAAACAGTCTCTATGGCTACACCTTC. Full variable domain (missing parts from reference TRBV2 and TRBJ1-2): EPEVTQTPSHQVTQMGQEVILRCVPISNHLYFYWYRQILGQKVEFLVSFYNNEISEKSEIFDDQFSVERPDGSNFTLKIRSTKLEDSAMYFCASSQNSLYGYTFGSGTRLTVV.

This chain connects TRBV5-1 to TRBJ2-3, with D perhaps matching TRBD2 (5 bases). This CDR3 region has 14 residues. Germline-derived CDR1 and CDR2 are SGHRS and YFSETQ. V dropped 4 bases and J dropped 0 bases, with 9 bases sitting between them. CDR3 region: CASSRGSSTDTQYF. The DNA for the CDR3 is TGCGCCAGCAGCCGAGGGTCTAGCACAGATACGCAGTATTTT.

This chain uses TRBV9 with TRBJ2-7; 7 bases line up with TRBD2. Germline V gives CDR1 SGDLS, CDR2 YYNGEE. V lost 0 bases, J lost 2 bases, and 2 bases stayed unmatched. The CDR3 length is 14 residues. CDR3 bases: TGTGCCAGCAGCGTAGGGGAGGGCCCCTACGAGCAGTACTTC. Protein product: CASSVGEGPYEQYF.

The chain recombines TRBV27 with TRBJ1-2; TRBD1 matches 7 bases. V trimming: 5 bases; J trimming: 5 bases; junction bases outside the gene matches: 14. The CDR3 extends over 16 amino acids. CDR1 is MNHEY and CDR2 is SMNVEV in the germline V gene (reference sequence). CDR3 sequence (DNA): TGTGCCAGCAGTCGGATTCCAGGGGGAGTAGGGTATGGCTACACCTTC. Translation: CASSRIPGGVGYGYTF.

The rearrangement uses TRBV14 and TRBJ1-1, with D perhaps matching TRBD1 (5 bases). V shed 4 bases and J shed 2 bases, with 17 bases lying between them. CDR1 SGHDN and CDR2 FVKESK come from the germline V gene. The CDR3 contains 16 residues. Written as DNA, the CDR3 is TGTGCCAGCAGCCCCCTCGCAGGGCTCCTAAACACTGAAGCTTTCTTT. The encoded protein is CASSPLAGLLNTEAFF.

The chain couples TRBV6-1 to TRBJ2-2; D is undetermined. The V and J ends lost 2 bases and 2 bases respectively, with 6 bases between them. The germline V gene encodes CDR1 MNHNS and CDR2 SASEGT. The CDR3 loop spans 14 amino acids. The CDR3 spells CASSEPGNTGELFF. DNA of the CDR3: TGTGCCAGCAGTGAACCAGGAAACACCGGGGAGCTGTTTTTT.

The rearrangement joins TRBV4-3 to TRBJ1-2; the match to TRBD1 covers 9 bases. The CDR3 extends over 16 amino acids. The V gene's germline CDR1 is LGHNA and CDR2 YSLEER. The V gene end was trimmed by 4 bases and the J gene end by 2 bases; junction bases not matched to a gene: 8. The CDR3 sequence is CASSRYRTGVNYGYTF. DNA of the CDR3: TGCGCCAGCAGCCGGTATAGGACAGGGGTAAACTATGGCTACACCTTC.

The gene calls are TRBV12-3 or TRBV12-4 and TRBJ1-5; D unresolved. The CDR3 runs to 13 residues. V was pared by 8 bases and J by 7 bases, with 15 bases between. The CDR3 DNA reads TGTGCCAGCCTAGCGGTGGTTGGACAGCCCCAGCATTTT. The encoded protein is CASLAVVGQPQHF.

The chain recombines TRBV12-5 with TRBJ1-4; 7 positions match TRBD1. CDR3 length: 15 residues. The V gene end was trimmed by 0 bases and the J gene end by 6 bases; junction bases not matched to a gene: 4. Germline CDR1 and CDR2: LGHNT and FRNRAP. This chain's CDR3 is CASGLVGQGDEKLFF. In DNA, the CDR3 is TGTGCTAGTGGTTTGGTCGGGCAGGGGGATGAAAAACTGTTTTTT. Based on the CDR3 plus reference TRBV12-5 and TRBJ1-4, the full variable domain is DARVTQTPRHKVTEMGQEVTMRCQPILGHNTVFWYRQTMMQGLELLAYFRNRAPLDDSGMPKDRFSAEMPDATLATLKIQPSEPRDSAVYFCASGLVGQGDEKLFFGSGTQLSVL.

This clone came up a few times. The rearrangement links TRBV7-6 to TRBJ1-1; 10 bases map to TRBD1. The germline gives CDR1 SGHVS, CDR2 FNYEAQ. With 5 bases clipped from V and 0 bases from J, the junction kept 12 bases outside the gene matches. The CDR3 sequence is 18 residues long. CDR3 sequence reads: CASSPLLRTGGVNTEAFF. CDR3 in DNA: TGTGCCAGCAGCCCACTCCTCCGGACAGGGGGTGTGAACACTGAAGCTTTCTTT. Filled out from reference TRBV7-6 and TRBJ1-1, the complete variable domain reads GAGVSQSPRYKVTKRGQDVALRCDPISGHVSLYWYRQALGQGPEFLTYFNYEAQQDKSGLPNDRFSAERPEGSISTLTIQRTEQRDSAMYRCASSPLLRTGGVNTEAFFGQGTRLTVV.

The chain carries TRBV19 and TRBJ1-2; D perhaps matches TRBD1 (5 bases). CDR3 length equals 14 residues. Germline CDR1 LNHDA, CDR2 SQIVND (reference sequence). V gave up 5 bases and J gave up 3 bases, with 13 bases separating them. The CDR3 DNA reads TGTGCCAGTAGTCCGGGAGTGGGGGACTATGGCTACACCTTC. Translating gives CASSPGVGDYGYTF. The full variable domain, completed using reference TRBV19 and TRBJ1-2, is DGGITQSPKYLFRKEGQNVTLSCEQNLNHDAMYWYRQDPGQGLRLIYYSQIVNDFQKGDIAEGYSVSREKKESFPLTVTSAQKNPTAFYLCASSPGVGDYGYTFGSGTRLTVV.

This clone was counted only a few times. The chain is built from TRBV7-8 and TRBJ2-7, with unresolved D. V gave up 5 bases and J gave up 7 bases, with 18 bases separating them. There are 14 residues in the CDR3. Germline V gives CDR1 SGHVS, CDR2 FQNEAQ. The CDR3 protein is CASSEIRHMMEQYF. CDR3 nucleotides: TGTGCCAGCAGCGAAATCAGGCATATGATGGAGCAGTACTTC. Variable domain in full (rest from reference TRBV7-8 and TRBJ2-7): GAGVSQSPRYKVAKRGQDVALRCDPISGHVSLFWYQQALGQGPEFLTYFQNEAQLDKSGLPSDRFFAERPEGSVSTLKIQRTQQEDSAVYLCASSEIRHMMEQYFGPGTRLTVT.

This clone came up once. The chain joins TRBV30 to TRBJ1-2; the match to TRBD1 covers 7 bases. Germline V gene data show CDR1 as GTSNPN and CDR2 as SVGIG (reference sequence). The junction had 6 bases not matched to a gene; V was cut back by 4 bases and J by 4 bases. The CDR3 extends over 13 amino acids. As DNA, the CDR3 is TGTGCCTGGAACGCCCAGGGGGGCTATGGCTACACCTTC. The encoded protein is CAWNAQGGYGYTF.